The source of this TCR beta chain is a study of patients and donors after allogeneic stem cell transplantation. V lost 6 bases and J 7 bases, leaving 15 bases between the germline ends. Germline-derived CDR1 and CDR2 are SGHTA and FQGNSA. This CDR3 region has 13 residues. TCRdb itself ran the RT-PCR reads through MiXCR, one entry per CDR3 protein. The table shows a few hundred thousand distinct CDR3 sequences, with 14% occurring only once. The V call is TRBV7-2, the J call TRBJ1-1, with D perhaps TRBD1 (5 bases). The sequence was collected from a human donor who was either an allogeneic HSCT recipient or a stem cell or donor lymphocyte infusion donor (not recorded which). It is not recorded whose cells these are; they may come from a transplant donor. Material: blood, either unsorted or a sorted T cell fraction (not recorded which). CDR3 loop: CASRRRDGREAFF. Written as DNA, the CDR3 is TGTGCCAGCAGACGACGGGACGGGCGTGAAGCTTTCTTT.